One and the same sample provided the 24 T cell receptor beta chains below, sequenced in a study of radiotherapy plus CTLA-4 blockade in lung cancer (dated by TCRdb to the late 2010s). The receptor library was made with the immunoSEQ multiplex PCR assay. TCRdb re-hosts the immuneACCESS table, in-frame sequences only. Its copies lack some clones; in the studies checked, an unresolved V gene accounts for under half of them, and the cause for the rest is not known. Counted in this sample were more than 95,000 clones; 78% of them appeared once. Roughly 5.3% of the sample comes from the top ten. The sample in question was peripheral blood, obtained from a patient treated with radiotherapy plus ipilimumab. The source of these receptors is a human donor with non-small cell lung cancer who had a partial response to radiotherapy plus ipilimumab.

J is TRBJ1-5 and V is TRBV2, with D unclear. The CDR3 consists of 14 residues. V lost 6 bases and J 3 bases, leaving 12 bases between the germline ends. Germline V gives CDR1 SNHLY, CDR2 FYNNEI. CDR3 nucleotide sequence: TGTGCCAGCAGATCCCGGGGTAACAATCAGCCCCAGCATTTT. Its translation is CASRSRGNNQPQHF.

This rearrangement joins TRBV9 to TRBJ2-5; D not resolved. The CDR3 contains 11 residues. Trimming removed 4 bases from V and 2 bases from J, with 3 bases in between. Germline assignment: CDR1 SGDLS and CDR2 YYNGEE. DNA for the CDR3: TGTGCCAGCAGCTTACAAGAGACCCAGTACTTC. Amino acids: CASSLQETQYF.

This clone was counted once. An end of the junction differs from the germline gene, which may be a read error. Here the CDR3 DNA reads TGTGCCAGCAGATCAACAGGGGGCGGCTATGGCCACACCTTC. Protein sequence: CASRSTGGGYGHTF. The rearrangement links TRBV6-4 to TRBJ1-2; the match to TRBD1 covers 9 bases. This CDR3 has 14 residues. Germline assignment: CDR1 MRHNA and CDR2 SNTAGT.

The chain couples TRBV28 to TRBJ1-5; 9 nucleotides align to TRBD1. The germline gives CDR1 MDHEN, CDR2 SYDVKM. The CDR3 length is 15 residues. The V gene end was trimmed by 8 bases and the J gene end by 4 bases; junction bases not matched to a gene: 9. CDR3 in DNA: TGTGCCAGCCATACAGGGGGCTTGGGAAATCAGCCCCAGCATTTT. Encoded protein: CASHTGGLGNQPQHF.

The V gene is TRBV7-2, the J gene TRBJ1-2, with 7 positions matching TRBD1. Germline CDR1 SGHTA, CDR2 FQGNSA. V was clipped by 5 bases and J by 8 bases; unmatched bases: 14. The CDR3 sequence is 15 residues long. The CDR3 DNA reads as TGTGCCAGCAGCCCAGGAGGGGGACAGACCCCGGGCTACACCTTC. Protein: CASSPGGGQTPGYTF.

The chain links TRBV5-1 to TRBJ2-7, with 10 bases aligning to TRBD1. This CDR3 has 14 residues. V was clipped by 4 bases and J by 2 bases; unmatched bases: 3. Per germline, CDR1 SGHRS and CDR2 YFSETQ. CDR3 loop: CASSPDRGAYEQYF. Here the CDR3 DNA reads TGCGCCAGCAGCCCGGACAGGGGGGCCTACGAGCAGTACTTC.

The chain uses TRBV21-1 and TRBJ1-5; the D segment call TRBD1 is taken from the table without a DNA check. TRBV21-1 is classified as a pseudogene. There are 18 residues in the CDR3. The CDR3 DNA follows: TGTGCCAGCAGCAAAGTGAGCCGGACAGGGGACCTCCATCAGCCCCAGCATTTT. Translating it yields CASSKVSRTGDLHQPQHF.

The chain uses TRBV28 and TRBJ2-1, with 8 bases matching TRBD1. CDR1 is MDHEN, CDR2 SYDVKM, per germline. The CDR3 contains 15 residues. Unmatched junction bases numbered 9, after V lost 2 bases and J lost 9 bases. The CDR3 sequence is CASSLPGTGRGEQFF. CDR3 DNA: TGTGCCAGCAGTTTACCCGGGACAGGACGCGGTGAGCAGTTCTTC.

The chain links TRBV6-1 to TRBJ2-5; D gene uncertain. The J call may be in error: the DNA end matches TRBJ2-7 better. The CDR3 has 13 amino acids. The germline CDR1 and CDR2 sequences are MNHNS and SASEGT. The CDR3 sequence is CASRPVSPNEQYF. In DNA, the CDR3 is TGTGCCAGCAGACCGGTCTCTCCAAACGAGCAGTACTTC.

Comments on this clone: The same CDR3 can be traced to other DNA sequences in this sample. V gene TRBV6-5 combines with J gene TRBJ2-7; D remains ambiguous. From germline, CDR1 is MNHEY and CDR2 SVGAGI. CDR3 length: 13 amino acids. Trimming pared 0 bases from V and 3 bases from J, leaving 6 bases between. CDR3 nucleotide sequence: TGTGCCAGCAGTTACTCGACGGGCTACGAGCAGTACTTC. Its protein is CASSYSTGYEQYF.

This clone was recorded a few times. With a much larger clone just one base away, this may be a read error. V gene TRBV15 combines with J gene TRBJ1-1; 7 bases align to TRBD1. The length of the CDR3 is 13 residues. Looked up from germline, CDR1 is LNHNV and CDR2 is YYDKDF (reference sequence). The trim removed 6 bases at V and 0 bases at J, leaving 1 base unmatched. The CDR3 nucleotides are TGTGCCACCAGGGGACAGATGAACACTGAAGCTTTCTTT. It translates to CATRGQMNTEAFF.

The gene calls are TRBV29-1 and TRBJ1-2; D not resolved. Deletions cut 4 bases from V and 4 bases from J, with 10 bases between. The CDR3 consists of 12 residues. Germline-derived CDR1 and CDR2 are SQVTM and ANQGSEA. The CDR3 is CSVGAAVYGYTF. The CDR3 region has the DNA TGCAGCGTTGGGGCAGCCGTCTATGGCTACACCTTC.

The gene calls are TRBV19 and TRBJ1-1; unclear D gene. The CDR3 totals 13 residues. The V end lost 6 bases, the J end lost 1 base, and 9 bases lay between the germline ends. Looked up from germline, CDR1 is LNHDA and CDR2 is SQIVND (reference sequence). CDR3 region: CASRFYRNTEAFF. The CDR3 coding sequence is TGTGCCAGTAGGTTCTACAGGAACACTGAAGCTTTCTTT. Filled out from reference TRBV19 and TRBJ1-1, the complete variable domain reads DGGITQSPKYLFRKEGQNVTLSCEQNLNHDAMYWYRQDPGQGLRLIYYSQIVNDFQKGDIAEGYSVSREKKESFPLTVTSAQKNPTAFYLCASRFYRNTEAFFGQGTRLTVV.

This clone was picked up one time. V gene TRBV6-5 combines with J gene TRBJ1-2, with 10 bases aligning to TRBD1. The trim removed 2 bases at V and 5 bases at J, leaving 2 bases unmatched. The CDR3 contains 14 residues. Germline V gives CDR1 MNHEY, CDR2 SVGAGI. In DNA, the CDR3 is TGTGCCAGCAGTTACCGGACAGGGGGATATGGCTACACCTTC. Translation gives CASSYRTGGYGYTF.

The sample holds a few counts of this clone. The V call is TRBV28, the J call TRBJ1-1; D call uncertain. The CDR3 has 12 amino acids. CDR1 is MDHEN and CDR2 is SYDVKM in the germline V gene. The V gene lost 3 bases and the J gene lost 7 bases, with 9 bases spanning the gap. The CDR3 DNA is TGTGCCAGCAGTTTTTCCATTAGTGAAGCTTTCTTT. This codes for CASSFSISEAFF.

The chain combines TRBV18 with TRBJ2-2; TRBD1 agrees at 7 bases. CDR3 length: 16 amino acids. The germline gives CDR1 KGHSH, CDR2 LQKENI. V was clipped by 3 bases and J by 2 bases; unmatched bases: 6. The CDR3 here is CASSPAKGANTGELFF. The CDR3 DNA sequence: TGTGCCAGCTCACCTGCAAAGGGGGCTAACACCGGGGAGCTGTTTTTT.

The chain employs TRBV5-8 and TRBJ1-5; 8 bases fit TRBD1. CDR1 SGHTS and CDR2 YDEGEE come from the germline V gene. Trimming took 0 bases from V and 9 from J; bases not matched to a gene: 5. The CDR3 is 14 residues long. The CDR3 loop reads CASSLEQGARPQHF. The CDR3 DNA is TGTGCCAGCAGCTTGGAGCAGGGGGCGCGGCCCCAGCATTTT.

The DNA of the CDR3 is TGTGCCAGCAGCCCCCGGACAGGGAATGAAAAACTGTTTTTT. It codes for CASSPRTGNEKLFF. The V call is TRBV5-6, the J call TRBJ1-4, with 8 nucleotides matching TRBD1. Losses at the gene ends were 4 bases for V and 5 bases for J; bases not matched to a gene: 4. The germline gives CDR1 SGHDT, CDR2 YYEEEE. CDR3 length: 14 residues.

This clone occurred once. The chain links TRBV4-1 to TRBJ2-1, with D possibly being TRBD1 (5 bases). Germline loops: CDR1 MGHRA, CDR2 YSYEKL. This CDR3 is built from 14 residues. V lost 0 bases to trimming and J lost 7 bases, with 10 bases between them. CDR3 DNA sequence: TGCGCCAGCAGCCAAGAAGGGGTGGGGAATGAGCAGTTCTTC. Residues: CASSQEGVGNEQFF.

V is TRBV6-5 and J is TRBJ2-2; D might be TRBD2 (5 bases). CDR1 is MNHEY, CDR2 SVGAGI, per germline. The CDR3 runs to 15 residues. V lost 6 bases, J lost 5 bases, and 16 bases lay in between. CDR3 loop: CASREAVSLTGELFF. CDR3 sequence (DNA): TGTGCCAGCAGGGAGGCAGTATCACTAACCGGGGAGCTGTTTTTT.

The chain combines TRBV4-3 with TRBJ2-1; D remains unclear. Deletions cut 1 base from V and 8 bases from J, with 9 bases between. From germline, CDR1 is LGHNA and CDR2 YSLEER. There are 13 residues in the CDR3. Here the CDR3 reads CASSQGRWDEQFF. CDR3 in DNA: TGCGCCAGCAGCCAAGGGAGATGGGATGAGCAGTTCTTC.

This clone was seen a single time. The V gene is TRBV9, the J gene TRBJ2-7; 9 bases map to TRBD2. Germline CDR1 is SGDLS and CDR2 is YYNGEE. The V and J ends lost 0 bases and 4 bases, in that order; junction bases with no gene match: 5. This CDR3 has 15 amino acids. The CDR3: CASSVGWAGGYEQYF. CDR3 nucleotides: TGTGCCAGCAGCGTAGGATGGGCGGGAGGGTACGAGCAGTACTTC.

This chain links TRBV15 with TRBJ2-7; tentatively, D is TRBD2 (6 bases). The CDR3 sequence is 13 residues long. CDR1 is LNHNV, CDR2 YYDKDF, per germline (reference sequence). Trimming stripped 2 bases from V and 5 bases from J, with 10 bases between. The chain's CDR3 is CATSRNGGNEQYV. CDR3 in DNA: TGTGCCACCAGCAGAAACGGCGGGAACGAGCAGTACGTC.

The CDR3 nucleotides read TGTGCCAGCCGTTTAGCGGGAGGGTCCTACAATGAGCAGTTCTTC. Its protein is CASRLAGGSYNEQFF. The chain has TRBV6-1 and TRBJ2-1, with 11 bases fitting TRBD2. The V gene's germline CDR1 is MNHNS and CDR2 SASEGT. J was trimmed by 1 base and V by 8 bases; bases with no gene match: 4. The CDR3 consists of 15 residues.